This TCR beta chain was sequenced during a study of PD-L1 blockade in urothelial cancer. The CDR3 has 18 amino acids. This clone was counted ten times or more. Generated by immunoSEQ multiplex PCR, the TCRdb table keeps only in-frame clones and is missing some. The profile covers tens of thousands of clones, with over 75% appearing a single time and roughly 5% taken by the ten largest. The chain combines TRBV21-1 with TRBJ1-3; the D call TRBD1 from the table was never checked on the DNA. TRBV21-1 is a pseudogene locus. This clonotype was obtained from a man aged 40-49 years with urothelial cancer. The sample in question was PBMCs, obtained around atezolizumab (anti-PD-L1) treatment. CDR3 sequence: CASIVQGTGLVSGNTIYF. The CDR3 nucleotides read TGTGCCAGCATTGTACAGGGGACAGGGCTAGTTTCTGGAAACACCATATATTTT.